This entry describes one TCR beta chain. The target antigen is unknown. This record belongs to a study of shared clonotypes between healthy human individuals. About the research overall: The people who gave samples were a couple of women and three men aged 18 to 49. Study results and limitations: Estimated richness was generally greater in naive than memory subsets.

The table came from immunoSEQ multiplex PCR; TCRdb's copy has only in-frame clones and leaves some out. The repertoire holds about 2.2 million clones, around 93% seen once, with around 1.8% in the top ten. The naive CD8 subset, CD45RO-negative cells positively selected for CCR7, excluded terminally differentiated effector memory CD45RA+ cells. Healthy HIV-negative adults with no recent acute infections or vaccinations were recruited as donors. Looked up from germline, CDR1 is SEHNR and CDR2 is FQNEAQ (reference sequence). Trimming removed 4 bases from V and 7 bases from J, with 13 bases in between. The CDR3 runs to 14 residues.

The sequencing input was naive CD8+ T cells from PBMCs. The chain recombines TRBV7-9 with TRBJ2-2, with no clear D. The sequence derives from a man younger than 35 in good health. Some clones in this sample may be carry-over from other donors' samples. CDR3 coding DNA: TGTGCCAGCAGCTCCCCGGCCAGGTTCGGGGAGCTGTTTTTT. Its translation: CASSSPARFGELFF.